The rows below give T cell receptor beta chains drawn from one sample of a study of response to subunit inactivated influenza vaccine. TCRdb reanalysed the RT-PCR reads using MiXCR and keeps one entry per CDR3 protein. The table has just over 300,000 distinct CDR3 sequences, 20% to 25% seen once. This specimen consisted of PBMCs from blood, obtained 21 months after vaccination. Every receptor here comes from a man between 50 and 70 years old who received an inactivated influenza vaccine. Both conserved end residues are trimmed from each CDR3. Each record gives: V gene, J gene, CDR3 protein.

>TRBV3-1|TRBJ2-3
ASSQVLTSGTDTQY
>TRBV12-3/TRBV12-4|TRBJ1-1
ASTSDRVTEAF
>TRBV7-9|TRBJ2-3
ASSLATTSTDTQY
>TRBV7-2|TRBJ2-3
ASSGRNTDTQY
>TRBV5-6|TRBJ2-1
ASSPRDSTPGGTSEQF
>TRBV20-1|TRBJ1-2
SARGLGFQGKDGYGYT
>TRBV4-3|TRBJ2-1
ASSQGSLLADENEQF
>TRBV4-2|TRBJ1-6
ASSPRDRNDSPLH
>TRBV14|TRBJ2-7
ASSRHAYEQY
>TRBV7-2|TRBJ2-3
ASSTRGSTDTQY
>TRBV2|TRBJ2-3
ASSYLAGGGVHTDTQY
>TRBV20-1|TRBJ1-1
SARFGLMNTEAF
>TRBV20-1|TRBJ2-2
SARAGTSDIGELF
>TRBV2|TRBJ2-5
ASTPPGQETQY
>TRBV6-1|TRBJ2-2
ASRGQGYTGELF
>TRBV4-2|TRBJ2-1
ASSQEEPDNEQF
>TRBV4-1|TRBJ1-4
ASSQAEQGSRAKKLF
>TRBV6-1|TRBJ1-5
ASSKQGQGNQPQH
>TRBV7-2|TRBJ2-1
ASSFSYNEQF
>TRBV27|TRBJ1-2
ASKDRGHYGYT
>TRBV20-1|TRBJ1-4
SASRKANEKLF
>TRBV12-3/TRBV12-4|TRBJ1-5
ASSLAGGPGQPQH
>TRBV5-1|TRBJ2-2
ASSLKDPHTGELF
>TRBV20-1|TRBJ1-2
SARDPQGLHYGYT
>TRBV7-9|TRBJ2-5
ASSWLEGAGETQY
>TRBV21-1|TRBJ1-2
ASPESMIPYGYT
>TRBV6-2/TRBV6-3|TRBJ2-7
ASSLELYRDRRSYEQY